This T cell receptor (beta chain) emerged from a study of blood T cell repertoires in COVID-19. Study details: There were acute and convalescent COVID-19 samples, and they came from the United States, Italy and Spain. PBMCs, B-cell-depleted T cells, or T cells provided the cDNA or gDNA that made up the material.

The CDR3 length is 15 residues. V shed 1 base and J shed 2 bases, with 12 bases lying between them. CDR1 is SGHTA, CDR2 FQGNSA, per germline. Per the original methods: Amplification with reference gene primers provided the estimates of nucleated cell counts. Some clones are missing from TCRdb's copy, which holds only in-frame ones; the method was immunoSEQ multiplex PCR. V and J calls and clone size follow that table, whereas D and trimming were derived from the DNA. Of approximately 100,000 clones listed, roughly 83% were seen once; the top ten hold roughly 20%. The sample was peripheral blood. J is TRBJ2-7 and V is TRBV7-2; D may be TRBD1 (5 bases). This clonotype was obtained from a woman in her sixties or seventies with acute or convalescent COVID-19. The CDR3 loop is CASSLGQGRTYEQYF. The CDR3 DNA reads TGTGCCAGCAGCTTAGGCCAGGGAAGAACCTACGAGCAGTACTTC. The variable domain in full, with the rest retrieved from reference TRBV7-2 and TRBJ2-7, is GAGVSQSPSNKVTEKGKDVELRCDPISGHTALYWYRQSLGQGLEFLIYFQGNSAPDKSGLPSDRFSAERTGGSVSTLTIQRTQQEDSAVYLCASSLGQGRTYEQYFGPGTRLTVT.